The 21 T cell receptor beta chains in this list originate from one sample, sequenced in a study of cytomegalovirus exposure and HLA in healthy donors. PCR primers comprised 60 Vbeta and 13 Jbeta primers. TCRdb's table, derived via immunoSEQ multiplex PCR, lists solely in-frame clones and lacks some. Of approximately 140,000 clones listed, under 90% are singletons. The sequenced material came from PBMCs. The receptor source for this set is a male donor in good health and CMV-seronegative.

This chain joins TRBV7-2 and TRBJ1-1; D gene ambiguous. CDR1 and CDR2 from the germline V gene are SGHTA and FQGNSA. V dropped 4 bases and J dropped 4 bases, with 7 bases sitting between them. The CDR3 runs to 12 residues. The DNA of the CDR3 is TGTGCCAGCAGCTCCAGATTCACTGAAGCTTTCTTT. This encodes CASSSRFTEAFF.

The CDR3 region has the DNA TGTGCCAGCAGTGCCAGGGGGGTTCGTTACGGCAATGAGCAGTTCTTC. It yields the protein CASSARGVRYGNEQFF. The genes are TRBV2 and TRBJ2-1, with D perhaps matching TRBD1 (7 bases). Trimming cost V 4 bases and J 6 bases, with 19 bases left between them. This CDR3 contains 16 residues. Germline V gives CDR1 SNHLY, CDR2 FYNNEI.

To note about this clone: At one of its ends the junction is not consistent with the germline gene, which may arise from a read error. The genes are TRBV7-8 and TRBJ2-7; TRBD2 matches 7 bases. The CDR3 spans 12 residues. In germline, CDR1 is SGHVS, CDR2 FQNEAQ. CDR3 nucleotide sequence: TGTGCCAGCAGCTTGGAAGGTAGCGGGTTACTCTTC. It specifies CASSLEGSGLLF.

V gene TRBV6-5 combines with J gene TRBJ2-5, with D possibly matching TRBD2 (6 bases). V was trimmed by 3 bases and J by 7 bases, leaving 12 bases between them. Germline CDR1 is MNHEY and CDR2 is SVGAGI. The CDR3 spans 13 residues. As DNA, the CDR3 is TGTGCCAGCAGTTATCTCGGGACTGGGACCCAGTACTTC. Translating gives CASSYLGTGTQYF.

The gene calls are TRBV9 and TRBJ2-7; 7 bases agree with TRBD2. Germline lookup yields CDR1 SGDLS and CDR2 YYNGEE. J gave up 0 bases and V 3 bases, and 6 bases lay outside the gene matches. The CDR3 sequence is 15 residues long. CDR3 in amino acids: CASSASSGPSYEQYF. The CDR3 nucleotides are TGTGCCAGCAGCGCCTCTAGCGGCCCCTCCTACGAGCAGTACTTC.

This clone showed up just once. The chain combines TRBV6-5 with TRBJ2-5, with D possibly matching TRBD2 (6 bases). Germline V gene lookup returns CDR1 MNHEY and CDR2 SVGAGI. The CDR3 sequence is 15 residues long. Trimming removed 6 bases from V and 10 bases from J, with 24 bases in between. The CDR3 nucleotides are TGTGCCAGCAGGGGGCGGGGCCGCGGCTTAGTGGACCAGTACTTC. The encoded protein is CASRGRGRGLVDQYF.

The chain employs TRBV19 and TRBJ2-7; 12 bases are a match to TRBD2. There are 18 residues in the CDR3. V shed 2 bases, J shed 6 bases, and the junction held 14 bases outside the gene matches. Germline V gene lookup returns CDR1 LNHDA and CDR2 SQIVND (reference sequence). The CDR3, as DNA: TGTGCCAGTAGTATACTAGCGGGAGGGCGTTCTGGCCCCACCGAGCAGTACTTC. It codes for CASSILAGGRSGPTEQYF.

The chain is built from TRBV10-3 and TRBJ2-6, with 8 bases lining up with TRBD2. The CDR3 consists of 17 residues. Germline CDR1 reads ENHRY; CDR2 reads SYGVKD. With V trimmed by 5 bases and J by 2 bases, 8 bases remained unmatched. This CDR3 is CAISPGGTPTGANVLTF. CDR3 DNA sequence: TGTGCCATCAGTCCGGGAGGGACCCCTACTGGGGCCAACGTCCTGACTTTC.

The chain recombines TRBV19 with TRBJ2-5; maybe TRBD1 (6 bases). The CDR3 has 16 residues. Trimming pared 0 bases from V and 0 bases from J, leaving 11 bases between. Germline-derived CDR1 and CDR2 are LNHDA and SQIVND (reference sequence). CDR3 DNA sequence: TGTGCCAGTAGTATAGATGGCGGACAGTACCAAGAGACCCAGTACTTC. Encoded protein: CASSIDGGQYQETQYF.

The rearrangement joins TRBV7-6 to TRBJ2-7; TRBD1 agrees at 7 bases. J gave up 2 bases and V 3 bases, and 10 bases lay outside the gene matches. Per the germline V gene, CDR1 is SGHVS and CDR2 is FNYEAQ. CDR3 size: 16 residues. The CDR3 spells CASSLSPGQPPYEQYF. CDR3 nucleotide sequence: TGTGCCAGCAGCTTGTCACCGGGACAGCCTCCCTACGAGCAGTACTTC.

V is TRBV28 and J is TRBJ2-1, with D hard to call. The CDR3 contains 13 residues. Germline V gives CDR1 MDHEN, CDR2 SYDVKM. The V gene lost 6 bases and the J gene lost 8 bases, with 14 bases spanning the gap. CDR3 in amino acids: CASRASSSHEQFF. In DNA form, the CDR3 reads TGTGCCAGCAGGGCGTCTAGTTCCCATGAGCAGTTCTTC.

The chain has TRBV2 and TRBJ2-1; tentative D call: TRBD2 (5 bases). V was clipped by 7 bases and J by 9 bases, with 19 bases between them. The CDR3 totals 14 residues. CDR1 SNHLY and CDR2 FYNNEI come from the germline V gene. Here the CDR3 reads CASISNLASREQFF. The DNA for the CDR3 is TGTGCCAGCATAAGTAATCTCGCTAGCCGTGAGCAGTTCTTC.

Details on this clone: At one of its ends the junction is not consistent with the germline gene, which may arise from a read error. V usage is TRBV7-9 and J usage is TRBJ1-1; D unresolved. Germline CDR1 SEHNR, CDR2 FQNEAQ (reference sequence). This CDR3 region has 12 residues. The CDR3 DNA follows: TGTTCCAGCAGCTTCAAAACGGCTGAAGCTTTCTTT. As protein: CSSSFKTAEAFF.

This chain connects TRBV27 to TRBJ2-1; 9 nucleotides line up with TRBD2. The CDR3 extends over 13 amino acids. Trimming took 8 bases from V and 7 from J; bases not matched to a gene: 6. Germline V gives CDR1 MNHEY, CDR2 SMNVEV (reference sequence). CDR3 protein: CASSRTSENEQFF. The CDR3 coding sequence is TGTGCCAGCTCGCGGACTAGCGAAAATGAGCAGTTCTTC.

This chain joins TRBV19 and TRBJ2-1; 7 nucleotides match TRBD2. The CDR3 is made up of 16 amino acids. Per the germline V gene, CDR1 is LNHDA and CDR2 is SQIVND (reference sequence). V shed 1 base, J shed 5 bases, and the junction held 8 bases outside the gene matches. CDR3 sequence: CASSIGTRRVDNEQFF. Written as DNA, the CDR3 is TGTGCCAGTAGTATAGGGACTAGAAGGGTTGACAATGAGCAGTTCTTC.

The CDR3 sequence is CASSIRDRYNEQFF. The CDR3 region has the DNA TGTGCCAGTAGTATCCGGGACAGATACAATGAGCAGTTCTTC. The J gene is TRBJ2-1, the V gene TRBV19; 7 nucleotides agree with TRBD1. V gave up 3 bases and J gave up 4 bases; unmatched junction bases: 3. Germline V gene lookup returns CDR1 LNHDA and CDR2 SQIVND (reference sequence). The CDR3 length is 14 residues.

V usage is TRBV11-3 and J usage is TRBJ2-3, with unresolved D. V gave up 1 base and J gave up 4 bases, with 9 bases separating them. CDR3 size: 14 residues. Germline V gene data show CDR1 as SGHNT and CDR2 as YENEEA. The CDR3 loop is CASSLVQLPDTQYF. The CDR3 DNA reads as TGTGCCAGCAGCTTAGTCCAGTTACCAGATACGCAGTATTTT.

This chain uses TRBV30 with TRBJ1-2, with D perhaps matching TRBD1 (5 bases). CDR3 size: 13 residues. Germline V CDR1 and CDR2: GTSNPN, SVGIG (reference sequence). V shed 4 bases and J shed 3 bases, with 12 bases lying between them. The CDR3, as DNA: TGTGCCTGGATGTGGGGCTTAGACTATGGCTACACCTTC. It translates to CAWMWGLDYGYTF.

CDR3 sequence (DNA): TGTGCCAGTAGTATCTACGGACTAAACACCGGGGAGCTGTTTTTT. Its translation is CASSIYGLNTGELFF. The chain has TRBV19 and TRBJ2-2, with D perhaps TRBD2 (6 bases). The CDR3 covers 15 residues. Trimming removed 3 bases at V and 2 bases at J, with 10 bases between. Germline assignment: CDR1 LNHDA and CDR2 SQIVND (reference sequence).

The genes are TRBV19 and TRBJ2-1, with D possibly being TRBD2 (6 bases). In germline, CDR1 is LNHDA, CDR2 SQIVND (reference sequence). The length of the CDR3 is 15 residues. V lost 3 bases and J lost 3, with 12 bases in between. The CDR3 nucleotides are TGTGCCAGTAGTATCGGTAGCGGCAACTACAATGAGCAGTTCTTC. It codes for CASSIGSGNYNEQFF.

This rearrangement joins TRBV14 to TRBJ2-2; 8 nucleotides line up with TRBD2. Germline loops: CDR1 SGHDN, CDR2 FVKESK. Trimming cost V 1 base and J 4 bases; bases outside gene matches: 11. The CDR3 sequence is 18 residues long. CDR3 bases: TGTGCCAGCAGCCAAGCCCCCAGAGCGGGAGTATCCACCGGGGAGCTGTTTTTT. Protein: CASSQAPRAGVSTGELFF. Variable domain in full (rest from reference TRBV14 and TRBJ2-2): EAGVTQFPSHSVIEKGQTVTLRCDPISGHDNLYWYRRVMGKEIKFLLHFVKESKQDESGMPNNRFLAERTGGTYSTLKVQPAELEDSGVYFCASSQAPRAGVSTGELFFGEGSRLTVL.